The sequence of this T cell receptor (beta chain) was determined in a study of T-cell memory formation after mild COVID-19. Across the whole study: Among the donors, TCR clusters were largely specific to each donor. Whole-study results and caveats: Some responding clones appeared in pre-infection memory, suggesting cross-reactive memory joined.

TCRdb passed the 5' RACE reads through MiXCR, listing each CDR3 protein once. The table includes approximately 150,000 distinct CDR3 sequences, less than 20% detected once. For this clonotype: The antigen is undetermined.

This receptor was obtained from an adult woman who had mild COVID-19 (a few samples of this study predate the infection). Cell type and time point are not known. The sequenced sample consisted of PBMCs or a T cell subset sorted from them (not recorded which).

CDR3 coding DNA: TGTGCCAGCAGCGATTCAGGGGGCCGGAACTATGGCTACACCTTC. It encodes CASSDSGGRNYGYTF. The chain employs TRBV9 and TRBJ1-2; 8 bases are shared with TRBD1. The germline gives CDR1 SGDLS, CDR2 YYNGEE. CDR3 size: 15 residues. V dropped 3 bases and J dropped 2; count of bases not matched to a gene: 6. The full variable domain, in which reference TRBV9 and TRBJ1-2 provide the parts outside the CDR3, is DSGVTQTPKHLITATGQRVTLRCSPRSGDLSVYWYQQSLDQGLQFLIQYYNGEERAKGNILERFSAQQFPDLHSELNLSSLELGDSALYFCASSDSGGRNYGYTFGSGTRLTVV.